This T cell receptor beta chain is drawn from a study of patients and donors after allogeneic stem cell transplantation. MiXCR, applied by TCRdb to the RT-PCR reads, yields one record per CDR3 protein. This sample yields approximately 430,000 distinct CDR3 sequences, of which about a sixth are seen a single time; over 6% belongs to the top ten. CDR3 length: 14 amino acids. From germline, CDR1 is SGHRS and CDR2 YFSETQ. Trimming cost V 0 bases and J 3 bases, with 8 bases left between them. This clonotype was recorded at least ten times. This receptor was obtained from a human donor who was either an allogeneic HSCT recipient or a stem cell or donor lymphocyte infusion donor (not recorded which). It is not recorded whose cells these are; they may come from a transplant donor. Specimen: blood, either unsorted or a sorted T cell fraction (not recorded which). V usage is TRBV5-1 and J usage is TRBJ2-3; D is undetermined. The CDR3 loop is CASSLGHGTDTQYF. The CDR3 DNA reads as TGCGCCAGCAGCTTGGGCCACGGGACAGATACGCAGTATTTT. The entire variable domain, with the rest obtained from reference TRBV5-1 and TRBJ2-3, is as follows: KAGVTQTPRYLIKTRGQQVTLSCSPISGHRSVSWYQQTPGQGLQFLFEYFSETQRNKGNFPGRFSGRQFSNSRSEMNVSTLELGDSALYLCASSLGHGTDTQYFGPGTRLTVL.